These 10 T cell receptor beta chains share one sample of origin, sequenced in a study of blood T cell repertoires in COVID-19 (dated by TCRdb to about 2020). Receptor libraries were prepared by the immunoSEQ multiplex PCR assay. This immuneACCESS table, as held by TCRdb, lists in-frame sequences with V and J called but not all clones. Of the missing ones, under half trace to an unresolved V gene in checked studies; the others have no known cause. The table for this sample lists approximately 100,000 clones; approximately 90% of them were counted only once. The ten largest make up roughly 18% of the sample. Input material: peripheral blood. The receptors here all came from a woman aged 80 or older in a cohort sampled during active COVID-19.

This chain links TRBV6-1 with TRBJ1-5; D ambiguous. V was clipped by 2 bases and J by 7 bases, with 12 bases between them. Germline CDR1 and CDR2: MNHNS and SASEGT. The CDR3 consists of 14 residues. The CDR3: CASSEIPSRQPQHF. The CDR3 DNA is TGTGCCAGCAGTGAAATCCCCTCCAGACAGCCCCAGCATTTT.

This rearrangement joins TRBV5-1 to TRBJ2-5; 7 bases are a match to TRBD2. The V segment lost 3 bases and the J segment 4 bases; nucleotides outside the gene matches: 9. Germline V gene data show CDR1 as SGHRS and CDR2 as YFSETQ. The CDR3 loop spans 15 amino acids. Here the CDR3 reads CASSWGGSLGETQYF. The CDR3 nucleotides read TGCGCCAGCAGCTGGGGCGGGAGTTTAGGAGAGACCCAGTACTTC.

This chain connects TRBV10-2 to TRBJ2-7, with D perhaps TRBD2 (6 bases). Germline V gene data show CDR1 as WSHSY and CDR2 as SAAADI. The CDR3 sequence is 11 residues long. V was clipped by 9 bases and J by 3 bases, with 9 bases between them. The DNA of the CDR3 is TGCGCCAGTACTAGCCTCTACGAGCAGTACTTC. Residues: CASTSLYEQYF.

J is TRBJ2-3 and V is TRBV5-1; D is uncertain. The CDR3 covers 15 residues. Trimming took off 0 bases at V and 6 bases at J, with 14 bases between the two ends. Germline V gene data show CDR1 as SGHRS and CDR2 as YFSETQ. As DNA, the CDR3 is TGCGCCAGCAGCTTGGAGTCTAGTCCACCTGATACGCAGTATTTT. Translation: CASSLESSPPDTQYF.

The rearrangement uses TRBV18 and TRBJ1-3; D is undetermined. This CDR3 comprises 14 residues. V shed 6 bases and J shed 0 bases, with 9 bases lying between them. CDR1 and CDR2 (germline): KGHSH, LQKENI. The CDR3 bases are TGTGCCAGCTCGAAGGAGGACTCTGGAAACACCATATATTTT. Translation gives CASSKEDSGNTIYF.

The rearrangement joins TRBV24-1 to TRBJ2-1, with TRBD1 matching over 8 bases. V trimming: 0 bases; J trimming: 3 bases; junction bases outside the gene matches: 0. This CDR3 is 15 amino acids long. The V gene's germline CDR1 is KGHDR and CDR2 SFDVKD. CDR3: CATSDLGQGYNEQFF. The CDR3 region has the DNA TGTGCCACCAGTGATTTGGGACAGGGCTACAATGAGCAGTTCTTC.

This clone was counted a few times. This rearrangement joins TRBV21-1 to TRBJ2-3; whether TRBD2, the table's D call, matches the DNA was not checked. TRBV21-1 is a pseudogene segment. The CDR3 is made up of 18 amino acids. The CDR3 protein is CASSKGERTPGSTDTQYF. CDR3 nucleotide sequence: TGTGCCAGCAGCAAAGGGGAGCGGACCCCGGGGAGCACAGATACGCAGTATTTT.

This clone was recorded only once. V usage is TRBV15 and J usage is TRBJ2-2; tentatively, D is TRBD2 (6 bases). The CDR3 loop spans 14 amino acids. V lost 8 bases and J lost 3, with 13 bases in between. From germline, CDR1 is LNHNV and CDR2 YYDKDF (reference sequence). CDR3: CATEASAYTGELFF. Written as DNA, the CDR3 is TGTGCCACCGAGGCTAGCGCCTACACCGGGGAGCTGTTTTTT.

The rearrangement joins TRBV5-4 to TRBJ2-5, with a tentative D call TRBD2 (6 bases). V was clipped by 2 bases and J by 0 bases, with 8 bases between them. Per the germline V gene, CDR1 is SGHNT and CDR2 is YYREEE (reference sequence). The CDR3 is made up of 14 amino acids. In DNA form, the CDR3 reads TGTGCCAGCAGCTTCGCGGGGAACCAAGAGACCCAGTACTTC. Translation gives CASSFAGNQETQYF.

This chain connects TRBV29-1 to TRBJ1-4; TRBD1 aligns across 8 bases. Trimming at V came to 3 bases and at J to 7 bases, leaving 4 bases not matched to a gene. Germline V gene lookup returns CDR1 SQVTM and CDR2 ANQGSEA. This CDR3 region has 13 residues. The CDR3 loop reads CSVERTGTEKLFF. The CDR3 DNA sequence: TGCAGCGTTGAGCGGACAGGGACTGAAAAACTGTTTTTT.